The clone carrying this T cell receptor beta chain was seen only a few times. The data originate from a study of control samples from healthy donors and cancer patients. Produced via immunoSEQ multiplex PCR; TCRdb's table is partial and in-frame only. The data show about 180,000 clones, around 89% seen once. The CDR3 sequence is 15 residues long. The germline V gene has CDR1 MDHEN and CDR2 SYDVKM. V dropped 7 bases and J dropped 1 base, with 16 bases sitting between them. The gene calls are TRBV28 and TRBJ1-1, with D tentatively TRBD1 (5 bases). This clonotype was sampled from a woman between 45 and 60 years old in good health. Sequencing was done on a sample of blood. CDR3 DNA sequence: TGTGCCAGCAAGGAGCAGGGTGGGGCGAACACTGAAGCTTTCTTT. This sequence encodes CASKEQGGANTEAFF.